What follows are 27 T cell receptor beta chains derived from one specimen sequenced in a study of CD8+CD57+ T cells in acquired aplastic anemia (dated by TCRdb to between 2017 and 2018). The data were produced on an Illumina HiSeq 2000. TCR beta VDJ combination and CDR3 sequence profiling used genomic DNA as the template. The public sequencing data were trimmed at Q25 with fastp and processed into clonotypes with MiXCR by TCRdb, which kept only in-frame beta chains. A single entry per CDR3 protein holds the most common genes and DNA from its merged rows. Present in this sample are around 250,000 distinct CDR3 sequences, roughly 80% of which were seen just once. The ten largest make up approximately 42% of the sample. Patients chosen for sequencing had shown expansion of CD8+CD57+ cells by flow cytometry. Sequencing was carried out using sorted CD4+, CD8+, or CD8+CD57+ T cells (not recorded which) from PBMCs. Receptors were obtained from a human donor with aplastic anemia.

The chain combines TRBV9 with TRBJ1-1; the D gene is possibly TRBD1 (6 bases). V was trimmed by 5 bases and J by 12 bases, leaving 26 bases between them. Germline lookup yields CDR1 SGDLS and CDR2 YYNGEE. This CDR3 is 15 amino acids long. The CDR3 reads CASRSSGGLPHEPFF. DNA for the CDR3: TGTGCCAGCAGGTCTAGCGGGGGCCTGCCCCACGAACCTTTCTTT.

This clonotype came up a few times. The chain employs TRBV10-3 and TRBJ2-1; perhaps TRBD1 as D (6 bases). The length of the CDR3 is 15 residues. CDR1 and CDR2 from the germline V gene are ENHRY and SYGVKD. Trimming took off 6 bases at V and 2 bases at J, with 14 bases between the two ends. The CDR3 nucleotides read TGTGCCATCAGCGCAGGGGACCCTGCCTACAATGAGCAGTTCTTC. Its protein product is CAISAGDPAYNEQFF.

CDR3 nucleotides: TGTGCCAGCAGTTTGGGTTTCTTCGGGACAGGGGCCGTCTGGGGCCAGTACGTC. It translates to CASSLGFFGTGAVWGQYV. J is TRBJ2-7 and V is TRBV2, with 10 nucleotides matching TRBD1. Germline V gene data show CDR1 as SNHLY and CDR2 as FYNNEI. J was trimmed by 10 bases and V by 5 bases; bases with no gene match: 23. The CDR3 is 18 amino acids.

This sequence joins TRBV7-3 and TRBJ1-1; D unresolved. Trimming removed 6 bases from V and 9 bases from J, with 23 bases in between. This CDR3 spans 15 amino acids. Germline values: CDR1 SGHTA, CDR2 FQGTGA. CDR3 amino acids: CASRLDLTGNKQAFF. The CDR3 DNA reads TGTGCCAGCAGATTAGATCTGACCGGGAACAAACAAGCTTTCTTT.

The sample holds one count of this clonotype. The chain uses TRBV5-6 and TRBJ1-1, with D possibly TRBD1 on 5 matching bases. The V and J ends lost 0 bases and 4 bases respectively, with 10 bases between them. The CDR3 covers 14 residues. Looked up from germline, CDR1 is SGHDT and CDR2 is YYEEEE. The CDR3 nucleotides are TGTGCCAGCAGCTTGGGGGGGGTGGGCACTGAAGCTTTCTTT. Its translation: CASSLGGVGTEAFF. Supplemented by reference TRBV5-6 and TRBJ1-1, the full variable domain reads DAGVTQSPTHLIKTRGQQVTLRCSPKSGHDTVSWYQQALGQGPQFIFQYYEEEERQRGNFPDRFSGHQFPNYSSELNVNALLLGDSALYLCASSLGGVGTEAFFGQGTRLTVV.

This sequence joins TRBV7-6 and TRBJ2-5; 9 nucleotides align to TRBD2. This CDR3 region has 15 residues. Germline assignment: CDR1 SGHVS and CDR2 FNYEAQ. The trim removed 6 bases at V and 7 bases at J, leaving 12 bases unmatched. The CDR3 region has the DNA TGTGCCAGCAGTGATGGCGGGGGGGTCCGGGGGACCCAGTACTTC. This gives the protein CASSDGGGVRGTQYF.

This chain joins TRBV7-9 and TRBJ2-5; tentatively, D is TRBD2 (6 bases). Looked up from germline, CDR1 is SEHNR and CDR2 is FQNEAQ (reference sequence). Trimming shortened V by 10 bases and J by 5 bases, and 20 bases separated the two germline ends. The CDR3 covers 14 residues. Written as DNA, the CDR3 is TGTGCCAACGAGGTAGCGGCGTACGATGAGACCCAGTACTTC. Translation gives CANEVAAYDETQYF.

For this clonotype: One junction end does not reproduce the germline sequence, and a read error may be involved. The CDR3 nucleotides read TGTGCCAGCAGTTTCGTGCGGGGTAACTACGCGCAGTACTTC. Translating gives CASSFVRGNYAQYF. This sequence joins TRBV7-3 and TRBJ2-7; D might be TRBD2 (6 bases). Germline V gives CDR1 SGHTA, CDR2 FQGTGA. The CDR3 is made up of 14 amino acids.

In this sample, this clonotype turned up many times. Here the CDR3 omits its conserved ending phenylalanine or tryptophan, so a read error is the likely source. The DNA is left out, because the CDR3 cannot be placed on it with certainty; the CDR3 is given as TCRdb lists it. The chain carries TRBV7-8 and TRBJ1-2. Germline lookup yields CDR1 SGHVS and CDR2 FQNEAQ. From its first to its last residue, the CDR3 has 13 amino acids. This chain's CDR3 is CASSLAGGADTQY.

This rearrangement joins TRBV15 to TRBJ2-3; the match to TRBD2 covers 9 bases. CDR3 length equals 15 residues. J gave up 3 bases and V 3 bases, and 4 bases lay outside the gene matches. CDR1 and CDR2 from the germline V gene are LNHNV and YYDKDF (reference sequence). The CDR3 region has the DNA TGTGCCACCAGCAGCGTAGCGGGAGCTACAGATACGCAGTATTTT. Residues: CATSSVAGATDTQYF.

The CDR3 loop reads CASSFEGGPGSKYF. In DNA form, the CDR3 reads TGTGCCAGCAGCTTTGAAGGAGGTCCCGGGAGCAAGTATTTT. The V gene is TRBV7-2, the J gene TRBJ2-3, with TRBD2 as a possible D gene (6 bases). Germline V gene sequence: CDR1 SGHTA, CDR2 FQGNSA. This CDR3 has 14 amino acids. V lost 3 bases to trimming and J lost 13 bases, with 20 bases between them.

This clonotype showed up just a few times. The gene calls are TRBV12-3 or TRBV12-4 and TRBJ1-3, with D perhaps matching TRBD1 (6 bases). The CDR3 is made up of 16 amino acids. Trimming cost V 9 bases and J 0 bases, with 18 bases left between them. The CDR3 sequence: CASCRAGAYSGNTIYF. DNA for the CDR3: TGTGCCAGTTGTAGGGCAGGGGCCTACTCTGGAAACACCATATATTTT.

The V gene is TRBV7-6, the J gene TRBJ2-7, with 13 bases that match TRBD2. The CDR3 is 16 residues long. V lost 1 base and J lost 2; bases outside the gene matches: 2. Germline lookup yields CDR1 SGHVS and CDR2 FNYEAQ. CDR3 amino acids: CASSLGGTSGTYEQYF. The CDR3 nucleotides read TGTGCCAGCAGCTTAGGAGGGACTAGCGGGACCTACGAGCAGTACTTC.

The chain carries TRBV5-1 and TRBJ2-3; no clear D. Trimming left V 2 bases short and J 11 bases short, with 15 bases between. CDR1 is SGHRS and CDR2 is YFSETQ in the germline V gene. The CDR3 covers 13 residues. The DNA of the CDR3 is TGCGCCAGCAGCTTTGTCTCCTACAATAAGCAGTATTTT. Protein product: CASSFVSYNKQYF.

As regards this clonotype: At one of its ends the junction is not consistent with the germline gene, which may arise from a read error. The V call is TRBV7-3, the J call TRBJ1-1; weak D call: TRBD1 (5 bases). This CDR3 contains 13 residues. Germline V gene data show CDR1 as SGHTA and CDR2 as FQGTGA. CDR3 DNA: TGTGCCAGCAGCTTAGGGGCCCGATCTCAAGCTTTGTTT. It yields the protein CASSLGARSQALF. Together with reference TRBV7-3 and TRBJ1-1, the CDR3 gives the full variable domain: GAGVSQTPSNKVTEKGKYVELRCDPISGHTALYWYRQSLGQGPEFLIYFQGTGAADDSGLPNDRFFAVRPEGSVSTLKIQRTERGDSAVYLCASSLGARSQALFGQGTRLTVV.

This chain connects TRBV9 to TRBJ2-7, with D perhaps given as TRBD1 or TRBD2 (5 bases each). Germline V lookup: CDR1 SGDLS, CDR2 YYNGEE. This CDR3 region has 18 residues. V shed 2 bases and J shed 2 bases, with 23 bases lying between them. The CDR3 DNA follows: TGTGCCAGCAGCGTTGGGGGAGAGAGCACAGCTACGCCCTACGAGCAGTACGTC. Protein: CASSVGGESTATPYEQYV.

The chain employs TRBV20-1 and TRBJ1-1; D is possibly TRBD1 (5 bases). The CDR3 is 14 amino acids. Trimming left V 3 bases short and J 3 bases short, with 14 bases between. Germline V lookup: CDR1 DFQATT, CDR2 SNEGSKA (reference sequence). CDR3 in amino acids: CSASGQGGDTEAFF. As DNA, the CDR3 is TGCAGTGCTAGTGGGCAGGGTGGGGACACTGAAGCTTTCTTT.

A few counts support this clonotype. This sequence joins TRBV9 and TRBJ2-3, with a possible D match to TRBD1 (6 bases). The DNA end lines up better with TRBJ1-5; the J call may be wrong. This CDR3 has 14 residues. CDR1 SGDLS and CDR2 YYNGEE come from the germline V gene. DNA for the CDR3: TGTGCCAGCAGCGTAGATGACGGGGGCTACAATCAGCATTTT. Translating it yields CASSVDDGGYNQHF.

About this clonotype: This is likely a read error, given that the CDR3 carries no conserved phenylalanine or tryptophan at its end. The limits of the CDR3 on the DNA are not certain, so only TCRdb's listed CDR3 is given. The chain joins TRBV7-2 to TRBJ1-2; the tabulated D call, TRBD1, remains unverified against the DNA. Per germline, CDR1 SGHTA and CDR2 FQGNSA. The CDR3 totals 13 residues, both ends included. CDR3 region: CASSWGQGANYGY.

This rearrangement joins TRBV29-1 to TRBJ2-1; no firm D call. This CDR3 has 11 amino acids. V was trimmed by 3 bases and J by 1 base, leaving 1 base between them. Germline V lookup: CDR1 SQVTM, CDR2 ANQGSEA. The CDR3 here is CSVDSYNEQFF. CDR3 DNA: TGCAGCGTTGATTCCTACAATGAGCAGTTCTTC.

The CDR3 region is CATSFGGRAYTQYF. In DNA, the CDR3 is TGTGCCACCAGCTTCGGGGGACGAGCCTATACGCAGTATTTT. The V call is TRBV15, the J call TRBJ2-3; D possibly corresponds to TRBD2 (6 bases). V was trimmed by 5 bases and J by 7 bases, leaving 16 bases between them. CDR3 length equals 14 residues. Looked up from germline, CDR1 is LNHNV and CDR2 is YYDKDF (reference sequence).

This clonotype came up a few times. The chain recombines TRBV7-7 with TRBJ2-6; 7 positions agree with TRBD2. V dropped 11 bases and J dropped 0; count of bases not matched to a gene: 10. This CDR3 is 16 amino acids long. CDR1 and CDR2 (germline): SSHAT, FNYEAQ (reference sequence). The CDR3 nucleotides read TGTGCCGTTCTTGGGGGGGTCCCCTCTGGGGCCAACGTCCTGACTTTC. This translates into CAVLGGVPSGANVLTF. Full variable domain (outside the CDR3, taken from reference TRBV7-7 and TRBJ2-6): GAGVSQSPRYKVTKRGQDVTLRCDPISSHATLYWYQQALGQGPEFLTYFNYEAQPDKSGLPSDRFSAERPEGSISTLTIQRTEQRDSAMYRCAVLGGVPSGANVLTFGAGSRLTVL.

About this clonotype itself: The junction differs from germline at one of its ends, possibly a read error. The CDR3 here is CASSGGQRAQETHF. The CDR3 DNA sequence: TGTGCCAGTAGCGGCGGGCAGAGGGCCCAAGAGACCCACTTC. This chain uses TRBV7-9 with TRBJ2-7, with a weak D call TRBD2 (6 bases). The CDR3 contains 14 residues. Germline CDR1 and CDR2: SEHNR and FQNEAQ (reference sequence). The complete variable domain, with remaining parts taken from reference TRBV7-9 and TRBJ2-7, reads DTGVSQNPRHKITKRGQNVTFRCDPISEHNRLYWYRQTLGQGPEFLTYFQNEAQLEKSRLLSDRFSAERPKGSFSTLEIQRTEQGDSAMYLCASSGGQRAQETHFGPGTRLTVT.

Here the CDR3 reads CASRVAGGAQYF. In nucleotides, the CDR3 is TGTGCCAGCAGAGTGGCCGGGGGCGCTCAGTACTTC. The V and J genes are TRBV7-3 and TRBJ2-4, with D perhaps given as TRBD1 or TRBD2 (6 bases each). The V end was cut by 6 bases, the J end by 12 bases, with 15 bases between. The CDR3 extends over 12 amino acids. Germline CDR1 and CDR2: SGHTA and FQGTGA. The full variable domain, in which reference TRBV7-3 and TRBJ2-4 provide the parts outside the CDR3, is GAGVSQTPSNKVTEKGKYVELRCDPISGHTALYWYRQSLGQGPEFLIYFQGTGAADDSGLPNDRFFAVRPEGSVSTLKIQRTERGDSAVYLCASRVAGGAQYFGAGTRLSVL.

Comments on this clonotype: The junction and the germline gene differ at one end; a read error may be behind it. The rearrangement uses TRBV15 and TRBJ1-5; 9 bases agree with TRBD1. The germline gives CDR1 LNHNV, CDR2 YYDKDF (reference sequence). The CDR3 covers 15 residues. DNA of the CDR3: TGTGCCACCAGCAGAGATAGACAGGGGGGGAATGAGCAGCATTTC. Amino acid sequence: CATSRDRQGGNEQHF.

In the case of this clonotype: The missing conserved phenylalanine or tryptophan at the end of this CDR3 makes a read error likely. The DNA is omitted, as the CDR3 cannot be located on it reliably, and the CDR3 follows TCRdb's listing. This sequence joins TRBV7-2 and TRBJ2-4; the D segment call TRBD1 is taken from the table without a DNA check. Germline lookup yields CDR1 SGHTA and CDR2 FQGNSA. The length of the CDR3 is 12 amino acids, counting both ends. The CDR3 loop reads CASSHGGAEQQY.

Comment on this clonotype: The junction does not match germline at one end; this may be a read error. The CDR3, as DNA: TGTGCCAGCAGCCTCGGGACAGGGGACCATACGGATACGTTT. Protein: CASSLGTGDHTDTF. The chain carries TRBV7-9 and TRBJ2-3, with 10 bases that match TRBD1. The germline CDR1 and CDR2 sequences are SEHNR and FQNEAQ (reference sequence). The CDR3 covers 14 residues.